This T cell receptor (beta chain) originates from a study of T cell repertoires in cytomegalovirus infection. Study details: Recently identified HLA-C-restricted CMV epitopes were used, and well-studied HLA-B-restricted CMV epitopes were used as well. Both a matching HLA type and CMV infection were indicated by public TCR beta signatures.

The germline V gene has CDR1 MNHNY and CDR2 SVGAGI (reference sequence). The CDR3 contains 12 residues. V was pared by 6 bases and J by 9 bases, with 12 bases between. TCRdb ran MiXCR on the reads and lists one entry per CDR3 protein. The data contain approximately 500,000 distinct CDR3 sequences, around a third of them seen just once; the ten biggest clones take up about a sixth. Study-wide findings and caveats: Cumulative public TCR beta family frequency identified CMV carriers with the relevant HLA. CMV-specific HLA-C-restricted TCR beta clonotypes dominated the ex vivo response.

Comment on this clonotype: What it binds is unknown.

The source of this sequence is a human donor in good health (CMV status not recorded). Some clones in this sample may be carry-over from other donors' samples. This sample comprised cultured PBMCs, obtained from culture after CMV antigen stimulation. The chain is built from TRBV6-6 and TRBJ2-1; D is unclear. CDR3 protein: CASRPNSPEQFF. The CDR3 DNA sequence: TGTGCCAGCAGGCCAAACTCACCTGAGCAGTTCTTC.